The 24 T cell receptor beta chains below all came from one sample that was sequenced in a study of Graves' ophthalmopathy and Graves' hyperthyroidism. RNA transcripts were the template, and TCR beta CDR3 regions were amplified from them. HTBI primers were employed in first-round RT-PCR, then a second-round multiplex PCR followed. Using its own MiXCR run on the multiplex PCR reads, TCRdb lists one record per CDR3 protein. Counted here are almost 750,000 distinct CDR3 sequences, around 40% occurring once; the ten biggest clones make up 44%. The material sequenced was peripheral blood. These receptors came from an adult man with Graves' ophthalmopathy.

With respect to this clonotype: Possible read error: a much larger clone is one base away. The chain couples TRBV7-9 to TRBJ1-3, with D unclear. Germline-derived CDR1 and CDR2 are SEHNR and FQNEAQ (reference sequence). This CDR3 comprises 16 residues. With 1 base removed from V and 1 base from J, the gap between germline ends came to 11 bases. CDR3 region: CASSLGPGKSGNTIYF. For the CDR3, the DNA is TGTGCCAGCAGCTTAGGCCCAGGCAAGTCTGGAAACACCATATATTTT.

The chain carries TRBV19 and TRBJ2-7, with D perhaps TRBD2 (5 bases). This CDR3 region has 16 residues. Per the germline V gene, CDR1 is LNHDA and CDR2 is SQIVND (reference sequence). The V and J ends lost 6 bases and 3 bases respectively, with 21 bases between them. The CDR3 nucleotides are TGTGCCAGTAGCCACTCAGTCTGGGAGAATTTCTACGAGCAGTACTTC. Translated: CASSHSVWENFYEQYF.

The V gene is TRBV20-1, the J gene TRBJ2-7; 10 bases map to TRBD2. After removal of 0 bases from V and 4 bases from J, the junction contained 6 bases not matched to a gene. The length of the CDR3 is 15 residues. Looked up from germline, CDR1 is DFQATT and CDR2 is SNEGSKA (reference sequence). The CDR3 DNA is TGCAGTGCTAGAGAGAGCGGGGGGGCCAGATACGAGCAGTACTTC. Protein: CSARESGGARYEQYF.

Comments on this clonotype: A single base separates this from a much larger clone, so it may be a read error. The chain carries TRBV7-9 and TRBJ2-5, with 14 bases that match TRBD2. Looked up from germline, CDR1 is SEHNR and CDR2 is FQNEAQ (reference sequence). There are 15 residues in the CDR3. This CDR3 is CASSLGLAGDETQHF. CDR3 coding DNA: TGTGCCAGCAGCTTGGGACTAGCGGGAGATGAGACCCAGCACTTC.

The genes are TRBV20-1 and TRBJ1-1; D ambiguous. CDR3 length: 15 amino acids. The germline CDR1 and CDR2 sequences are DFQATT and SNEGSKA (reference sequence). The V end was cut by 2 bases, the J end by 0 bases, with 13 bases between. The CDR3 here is CSARSQTGMNTEAFF. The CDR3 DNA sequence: TGCAGTGCTAGATCCCAAACCGGGATGAACACTGAAGCTTTCTTT.

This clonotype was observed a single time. The CDR3 protein is CATSREGTIYF. CDR3 DNA: TGTGCCACCAGCAGAGAAGGGACCATATATTTT. The chain is built from TRBV15 and TRBJ1-3; no reliable D call. The V gene lost 0 bases and the J gene lost 10 bases, with 4 bases spanning the gap. Germline CDR1 reads LNHNV; CDR2 reads YYDKDF (reference sequence). The CDR3 consists of 11 residues. Supplemented by reference TRBV15 and TRBJ1-3, the full variable domain reads DAMVIQNPRYQVTQFGKPVTLSCSQTLNHNVMYWYQQKSSQAPKLLFHYYDKDFNNEADTPDNFQSRRPNTSFCFLDIRSPGLGDTAMYLCATSREGTIYFGEGSWLTVV.

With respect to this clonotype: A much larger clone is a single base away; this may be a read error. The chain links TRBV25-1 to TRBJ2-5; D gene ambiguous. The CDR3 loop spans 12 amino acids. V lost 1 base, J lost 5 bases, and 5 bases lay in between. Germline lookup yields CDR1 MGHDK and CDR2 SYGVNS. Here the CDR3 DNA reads TGTGCCAGCAGTGAATTATCCGAGACCCAGTACTTC. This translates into CASSELSETQYF.

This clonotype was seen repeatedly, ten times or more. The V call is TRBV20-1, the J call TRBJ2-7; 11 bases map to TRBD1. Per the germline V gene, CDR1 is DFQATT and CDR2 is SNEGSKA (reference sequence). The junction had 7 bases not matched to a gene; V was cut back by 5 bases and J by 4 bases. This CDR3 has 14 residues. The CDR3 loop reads CSAQRTGGKYEQYF. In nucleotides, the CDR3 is TGCAGTGCTCAACGGACAGGGGGCAAATACGAGCAGTACTTC.

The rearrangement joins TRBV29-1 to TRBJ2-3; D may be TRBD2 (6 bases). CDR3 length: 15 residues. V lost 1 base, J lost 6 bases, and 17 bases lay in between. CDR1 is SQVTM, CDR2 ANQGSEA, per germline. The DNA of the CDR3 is TGCAGCGTTGAAGGGGGCCGGGGGAATAGGGATACGCAGTATTTT. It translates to CSVEGGRGNRDTQYF.

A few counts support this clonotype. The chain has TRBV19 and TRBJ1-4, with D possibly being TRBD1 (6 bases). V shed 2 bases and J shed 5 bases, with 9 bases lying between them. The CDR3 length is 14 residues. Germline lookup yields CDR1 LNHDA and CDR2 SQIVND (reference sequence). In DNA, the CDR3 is TGTGCCAGTAGTATACAGGGGACGAATGAAAAACTGTTTTTT. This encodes CASSIQGTNEKLFF.

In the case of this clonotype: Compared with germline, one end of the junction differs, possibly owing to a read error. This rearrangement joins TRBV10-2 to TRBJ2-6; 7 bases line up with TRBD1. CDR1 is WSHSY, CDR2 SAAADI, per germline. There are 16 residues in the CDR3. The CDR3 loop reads CASTRDSASGANVLTF. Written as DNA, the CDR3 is TGTGCCAGCACCCGGGACAGCGCCTCTGGGGCCAACGTCCTGACTTTC.

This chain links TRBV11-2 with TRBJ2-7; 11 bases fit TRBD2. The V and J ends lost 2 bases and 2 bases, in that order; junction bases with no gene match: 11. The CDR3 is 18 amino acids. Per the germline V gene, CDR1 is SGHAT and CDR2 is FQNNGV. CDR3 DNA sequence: TGTGCCAGCAGCTTATTCTCATTAGGGACTAGCGGACCCTACGAGCAGTACGTC. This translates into CASSLFSLGTSGPYEQYV.

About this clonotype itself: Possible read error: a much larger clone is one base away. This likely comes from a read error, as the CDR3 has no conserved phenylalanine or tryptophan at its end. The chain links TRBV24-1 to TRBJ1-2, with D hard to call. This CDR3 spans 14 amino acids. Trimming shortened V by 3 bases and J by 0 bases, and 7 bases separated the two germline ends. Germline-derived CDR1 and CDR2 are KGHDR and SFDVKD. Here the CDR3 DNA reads TGTGCCACCAGTGATCAAGGCGCTAACTATGGCTACACCTCC. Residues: CATSDQGANYGYTS.

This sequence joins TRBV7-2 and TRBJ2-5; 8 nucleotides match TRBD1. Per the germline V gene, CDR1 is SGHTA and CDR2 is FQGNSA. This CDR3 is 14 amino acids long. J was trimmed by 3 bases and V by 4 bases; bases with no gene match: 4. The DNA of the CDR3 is TGTGCCAGCAGCTCCCCACAGGGGGAAGAGACCCAGTACTTC. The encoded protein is CASSSPQGEETQYF.

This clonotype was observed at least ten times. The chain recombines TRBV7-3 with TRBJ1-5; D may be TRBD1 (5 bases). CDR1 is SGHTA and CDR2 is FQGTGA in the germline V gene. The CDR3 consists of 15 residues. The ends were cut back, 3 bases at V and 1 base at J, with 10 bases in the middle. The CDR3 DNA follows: TGTGCCAGCAGCTTGACCGGGGGGAGCAATCAGCCCCAGCATTTT. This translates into CASSLTGGSNQPQHF. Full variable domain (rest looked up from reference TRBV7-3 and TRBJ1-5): GAGVSQTPSNKVTEKGKYVELRCDPISGHTALYWYRQSLGQGPEFLIYFQGTGAADDSGLPNDRFFAVRPEGSVSTLKIQRTERGDSAVYLCASSLTGGSNQPQHFGDGTRLSIL.

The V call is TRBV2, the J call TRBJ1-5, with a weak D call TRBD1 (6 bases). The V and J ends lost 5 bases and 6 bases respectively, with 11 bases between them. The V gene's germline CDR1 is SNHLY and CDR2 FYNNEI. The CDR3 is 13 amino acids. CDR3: CASSYQGFQPQHF. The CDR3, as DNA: TGTGCCAGCAGTTATCAGGGGTTTCAGCCCCAGCATTTT.

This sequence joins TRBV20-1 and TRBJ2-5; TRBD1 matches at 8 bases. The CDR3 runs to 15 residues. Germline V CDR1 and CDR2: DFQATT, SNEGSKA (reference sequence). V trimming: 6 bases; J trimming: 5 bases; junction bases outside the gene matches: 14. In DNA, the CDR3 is TGCAGTGCAGAGGGTCCGACAGGGGCGTTTGAGACCCAGTACTTC. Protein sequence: CSAEGPTGAFETQYF.

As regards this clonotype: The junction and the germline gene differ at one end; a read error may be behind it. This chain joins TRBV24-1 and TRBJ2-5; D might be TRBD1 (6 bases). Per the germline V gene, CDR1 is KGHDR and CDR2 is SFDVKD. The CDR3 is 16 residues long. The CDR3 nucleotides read TGTGCCAGCAGTTACCCCCTTTACAGGGATCAAGAGACCCAGTACTTC. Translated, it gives CASSYPLYRDQETQYF.

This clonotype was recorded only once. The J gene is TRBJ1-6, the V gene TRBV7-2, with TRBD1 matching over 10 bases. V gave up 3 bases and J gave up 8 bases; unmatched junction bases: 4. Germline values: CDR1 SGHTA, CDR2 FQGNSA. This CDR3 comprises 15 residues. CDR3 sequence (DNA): TGTGCCAGCAGCTTTGGGACAGGGGAGGATTCACCCCTCCACTTT. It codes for CASSFGTGEDSPLHF.

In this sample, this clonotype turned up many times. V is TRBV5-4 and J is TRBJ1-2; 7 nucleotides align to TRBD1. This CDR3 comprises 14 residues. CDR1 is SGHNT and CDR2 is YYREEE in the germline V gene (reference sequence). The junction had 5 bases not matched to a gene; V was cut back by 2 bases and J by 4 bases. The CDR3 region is CASSLRGQGYGYTF. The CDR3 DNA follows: TGTGCCAGCAGCTTAAGGGGGCAAGGCTATGGCTACACCTTC. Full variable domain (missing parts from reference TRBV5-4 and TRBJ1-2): ETGVTQSPTHLIKTRGQQVTLRCSSQSGHNTVSWYQQALGQGPQFIFQYYREEENGRGNFPPRFSGLQFPNYSSELNVNALELDDSALYLCASSLRGQGYGYTFGSGTRLTVV.

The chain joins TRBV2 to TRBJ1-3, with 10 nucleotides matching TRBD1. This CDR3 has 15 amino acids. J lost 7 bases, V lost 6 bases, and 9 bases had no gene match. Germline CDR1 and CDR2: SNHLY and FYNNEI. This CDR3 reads CASSVGTGAVNTIYF. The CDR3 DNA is TGTGCCAGCAGCGTAGGGACAGGGGCTGTGAACACCATATATTTT.

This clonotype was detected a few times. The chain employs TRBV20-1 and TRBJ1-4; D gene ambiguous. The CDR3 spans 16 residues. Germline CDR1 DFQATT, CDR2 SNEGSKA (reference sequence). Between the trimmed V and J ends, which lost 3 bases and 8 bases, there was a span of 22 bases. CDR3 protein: CSARRTYGLPGEKLFF. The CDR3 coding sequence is TGCAGTGCTAGGCGCACCTACGGGCTGCCGGGGGAAAAACTGTTTTTT.

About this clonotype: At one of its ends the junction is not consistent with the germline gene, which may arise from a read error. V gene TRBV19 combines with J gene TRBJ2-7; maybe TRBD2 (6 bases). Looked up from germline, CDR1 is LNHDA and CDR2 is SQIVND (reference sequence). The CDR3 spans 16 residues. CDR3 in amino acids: CASSIEWVSGSYGQYF. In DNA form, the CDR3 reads TGTGCCAGTAGTATTGAATGGGTTAGCGGATCCTACGGGCAGTACTTC.

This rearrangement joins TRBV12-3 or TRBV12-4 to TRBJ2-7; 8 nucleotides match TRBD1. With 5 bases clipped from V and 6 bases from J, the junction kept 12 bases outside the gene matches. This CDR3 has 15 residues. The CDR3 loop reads CASSVRTGPGGEQYF. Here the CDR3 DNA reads TGTGCCAGCAGTGTCAGGACAGGGCCCGGGGGCGAGCAGTACTTC.